This TCR beta chain was retrieved from a study of blood T cell repertoires in COVID-19. Study background: Acute and convalescent COVID-19 specimens originated in the United States, Italy and Spain.

This clone was seen more than once but under ten times. CDR3 length equals 14 residues. V was clipped by 6 bases and J by 6 bases, with 17 bases between them. The germline V gene has CDR1 SGHAT and CDR2 FQNNGV. Produced via immunoSEQ multiplex PCR; TCRdb's table is partial and in-frame only. The sample contains tens of thousands of clones, 91% of which appear only once. The clonotype originates from a woman aged 45 to 65 in a cohort sampled during active COVID-19. This sequence joins TRBV11-2 and TRBJ1-2; a weak D match, TRBD1 (6 bases). The sequenced material came from peripheral blood. The CDR3 DNA follows: TGTGCCAGCAGAGACAGGCGCCGGGGGGATGGCTACACCTTC. Protein: CASRDRRRGDGYTF. The entire variable domain, with the rest obtained from reference TRBV11-2 and TRBJ1-2, is as follows: EAGVAQSPRYKIIEKRQSVAFWCNPISGHATLYWYQQILGQGPKLLIQFQNNGVVDDSQLPKDRFSAERLKGVDSTLKIQPAKLEDSAVYLCASRDRRRGDGYTFGSGTRLTVV.